One and the same sample provided the 22 T cell receptor beta chains below, sequenced in a study of control samples from healthy donors and cancer patients. The repertoire was sequenced with immunoSEQ multiplex PCR; TCRdb's copy has only in-frame clones and lacks some. This sample has under 140,000 clones, with over 75% found just once. The sequencing sample was made of PBMCs. These receptors were collected from a woman in her fifties or sixties with lung cancer.

The chain is built from TRBV5-4 and TRBJ1-1; TRBD1 might be the D (5 bases). The germline CDR1 and CDR2 sequences are SGHNT and YYREEE (reference sequence). CDR3 size: 12 residues. Trimming left V 4 bases short and J 7 bases short, with 11 bases between. CDR3 sequence (DNA): TGTGCCAGCAGCCTTAGACAGCATGAAGCTTTCTTT. Its translation is CASSLRQHEAFF.

The chain employs TRBV30 and TRBJ1-5, with TRBD1 matching over 8 bases. The germline gives CDR1 GTSNPN, CDR2 SVGIG (reference sequence). The CDR3 length is 14 residues. V lost 3 bases, J lost 7 bases, and 8 bases stayed unmatched. CDR3 amino acids: CAWRGQGAYQPQHF. CDR3 nucleotide sequence: TGTGCCTGGAGGGGTCAGGGGGCATACCAGCCCCAGCATTTT.

The chain has TRBV4-1 and TRBJ2-3, with D tentatively TRBD2 (6 bases). Germline V gene lookup returns CDR1 MGHRA and CDR2 YSYEKL. This CDR3 is built from 15 residues. Trimming took 1 base from V and 1 from J, leaving 9 bases between them. CDR3 nucleotide sequence: TGCGCCAGCAGCCAAGCCGGGGAGGGCACAGATACGCAGTATTTT. Amino acid sequence: CASSQAGEGTDTQYF.

As DNA, the CDR3 is TGTGCCAGCAGCCTAGAGAGGTCCTCTGACTATGGCTACACCTTC. Translating it yields CASSLERSSDYGYTF. The rearrangement uses TRBV7-9 and TRBJ1-2, with D unresolved. The CDR3 totals 15 residues. Germline values: CDR1 SEHNR, CDR2 FQNEAQ (reference sequence). V lost 5 bases and J lost 3, with 16 bases in between. Variable domain in full (rest from reference TRBV7-9 and TRBJ1-2): DTGVSQNPRHKITKRGQNVTFRCDPISEHNRLYWYRQTLGQGPEFLTYFQNEAQLEKSRLLSDRFSAERPKGSFSTLEIQRTEQGDSAMYLCASSLERSSDYGYTFGSGTRLTVV.

V gene TRBV18 combines with J gene TRBJ1-1; D gene uncertain. The V and J ends lost 2 bases and 1 base respectively, with 11 bases between them. This CDR3 has 15 amino acids. The V gene's germline CDR1 is KGHSH and CDR2 LQKENI. CDR3 coding DNA: TGTGCCAGCTCACCAATCGGACGGCCGAACACTGAAGCTTTCTTT. It translates to CASSPIGRPNTEAFF.

The chain carries TRBV4-1 and TRBJ2-7; a weak D match, TRBD2 (6 bases). Germline loops: CDR1 MGHRA, CDR2 YSYEKL. The CDR3 consists of 13 residues. V lost 1 base, J lost 4 bases, and 8 bases lay in between. The CDR3 DNA follows: TGCGCCAGCAGCCAAGTGGGGGGTTACGAGCAGTACTTC. Amino acids: CASSQVGGYEQYF.

This chain links TRBV7-6 with TRBJ2-1; a weak D match, TRBD2 (6 bases). V shed 6 bases and J shed 11 bases, with 17 bases lying between them. The CDR3 loop spans 13 amino acids. Looked up from germline, CDR1 is SGHVS and CDR2 is FNYEAQ. The CDR3 DNA sequence: TGTGCCAGCAGTCGCGGGACTCAAGAAAAGCAGTTCTTC. This sequence encodes CASSRGTQEKQFF.

DNA for the CDR3: TGTGCCAGCAGCTTAGAGAACAGTGGGACTGGCTACACCTTC. Translating gives CASSLENSGTGYTF. This chain links TRBV7-2 with TRBJ1-2, with D perhaps matching TRBD1 (5 bases). The CDR3 is made up of 14 amino acids. Germline CDR1 is SGHTA and CDR2 is FQGNSA. V lost 1 base and J lost 7, with 13 bases in between.

V and J are TRBV19 and TRBJ2-1, with 7 bases that match TRBD2. CDR1 and CDR2 (germline): LNHDA, SQIVND (reference sequence). The CDR3 contains 17 residues. J was trimmed by 0 bases and V by 5 bases; bases with no gene match: 10. The CDR3 sequence: CASSPSGTTYSYNEQFF. CDR3 nucleotide sequence: TGTGCCAGTAGTCCTTCCGGGACTACCTACTCCTACAATGAGCAGTTCTTC.

The V call is TRBV6-2 or TRBV6-3, the J call TRBJ2-1; TRBD2 agrees at 8 bases. Germline lookup yields CDR1 MNHEY and CDR2 SVGEGT. J was trimmed by 1 base and V by 5 bases; bases with no gene match: 13. CDR3 length: 18 residues. CDR3 DNA: TGTGCCAGCAGTCCGAAATTATACAGCGGGAGTTCCTACAATGAGCAGTTCTTC. It encodes CASSPKLYSGSSYNEQFF.

V and J are TRBV6-5 and TRBJ2-2; a weak D match, TRBD2 (6 bases). CDR3 length: 15 amino acids. The germline V gene encodes CDR1 MNHEY and CDR2 SVGAGI. V was clipped by 4 bases and J by 4 bases, with 13 bases between them. The CDR3, as DNA: TGTGCCAGCAGTTTCCGGAGGGAGTTCACCGGGGAGCTGTTTTTT. Translated: CASSFRREFTGELFF.

The chain combines TRBV27 with TRBJ2-7, with 7 positions matching TRBD2. The DNA end is more similar to TRBJ2-5, so the J call may be wrong. The germline V gene encodes CDR1 MNHEY and CDR2 SMNVEV (reference sequence). The CDR3 sequence is 14 residues long. Written as DNA, the CDR3 is TGTGCCAGCAGTTTCCGGGAGGCATCAGGGACCCAGTACTTC. Residues: CASSFREASGTQYF.

For this clone: This likely comes from a read error, as the CDR3 has no conserved phenylalanine or tryptophan at its end. Because the CDR3's place on the DNA is in doubt, the DNA is left out and the CDR3 is given as listed by TCRdb. The CDR3 protein is CARSTRHSRTGLS. The V call is TRBV5-3, the J call TRBJ2-7; the D call in the table, TRBD1, was not verified against the DNA. TRBV5-3 is recorded as an ORF, its role being uncertain. The CDR3 is 13 amino acids long, termini counted.

This clone was seen a handful of times. Here the CDR3 reads CASKLDGQGVYGYTF. CDR3 bases: TGTGCCAGCAAATTGGACGGCCAAGGAGTCTATGGCTACACCTTC. The J gene is TRBJ1-2, the V gene TRBV2; D not resolved. The ends were cut back, 7 bases at V and 4 bases at J, with 19 bases in the middle. There are 15 residues in the CDR3. Germline V gene sequence: CDR1 SNHLY, CDR2 FYNNEI.

The chain is built from TRBV5-1 and TRBJ1-6; D is unclear. V was shortened by 0 bases and J by 4 bases, with 8 bases between the two germline ends. Per germline, CDR1 SGHRS and CDR2 YFSETQ. The CDR3 has 15 amino acids. Here the CDR3 reads CASSLGADYNSPLHF. The DNA of the CDR3 is TGCGCCAGCAGCTTGGGGGCAGATTATAATTCACCCCTCCACTTT. Combining the CDR3 with reference TRBV5-1 and TRBJ1-6 gives the whole variable domain KAGVTQTPRYLIKTRGQQVTLSCSPISGHRSVSWYQQTPGQGLQFLFEYFSETQRNKGNFPGRFSGRQFSNSRSEMNVSTLELGDSALYLCASSLGADYNSPLHFGNGTRLTVT.

The V call is TRBV5-6, the J call TRBJ1-2; 8 nucleotides match TRBD1. The CDR3 runs to 13 residues. The junction had 3 bases not matched to a gene; V was cut back by 4 bases and J by 4 bases. In germline, CDR1 is SGHDT, CDR2 YYEEEE. The CDR3 spells CASSVGQVYGYTF. CDR3 sequence (DNA): TGTGCCAGCAGCGTGGGACAGGTCTATGGCTACACCTTC.

The chain employs TRBV2 and TRBJ2-3; 7 nucleotides agree with TRBD1. Looked up from germline, CDR1 is SNHLY and CDR2 is FYNNEI. V was clipped by 1 base and J by 0 bases; unmatched bases: 10. CDR3 size: 18 residues. The DNA of the CDR3 is TGTGCCAGCAGTGAAGAAAGGGACAGCTTTTCTAGCACAGATACGCAGTATTTT. This sequence encodes CASSEERDSFSSTDTQYF.

This clone turned up a few times. This chain connects TRBV5-4 to TRBJ2-6; D is uncertain. Trimming shortened V by 2 bases and J by 2 bases, and 5 bases separated the two germline ends. Germline V gene sequence: CDR1 SGHNT, CDR2 YYREEE (reference sequence). The CDR3 covers 14 residues. The DNA of the CDR3 is TGTGCCAGCAGCTTCAAGGCTGGGGCCAACGTCCTGACTTTC. Translation gives CASSFKAGANVLTF.

V usage is TRBV19 and J usage is TRBJ1-1; perhaps TRBD1 as D (5 bases). Germline V gene lookup returns CDR1 LNHDA and CDR2 SQIVND (reference sequence). The CDR3 spans 15 residues. Trimming cost V 0 bases and J 1 base, with 9 bases left between them. The CDR3: CASSIDRQPNTEAFF. CDR3 in DNA: TGTGCCAGTAGTATAGATCGACAGCCGAACACTGAAGCTTTCTTT.

The chain links TRBV5-6 to TRBJ2-4; a possible D gene is TRBD2 (5 bases). The CDR3 has 15 amino acids. V lost 5 bases to trimming and J lost 7 bases, with 19 bases between them. Germline V gives CDR1 SGHDT, CDR2 YYEEEE. As DNA, the CDR3 is TGTGCCAGCAGTTTCCGGGGTCTTGGGGAGAACATTCAGTACTTC. It codes for CASSFRGLGENIQYF. The variable domain in full, completed from reference TRBV5-6 and TRBJ2-4, reads DAGVTQSPTHLIKTRGQQVTLRCSPKSGHDTVSWYQQALGQGPQFIFQYYEEEERQRGNFPDRFSGHQFPNYSSELNVNALLLGDSALYLCASSFRGLGENIQYFGAGTRLSVL.

The rearrangement links TRBV27 to TRBJ2-4; D call uncertain. The germline gives CDR1 MNHEY, CDR2 SMNVEV (reference sequence). CDR3 length: 15 amino acids. The V end lost 0 bases, the J end lost 7 bases, and 13 bases lay between the germline ends. Here the CDR3 DNA reads TGTGCCAGCAGTTTATCGGGCGCCGACCAGAACATTCAGTACTTC. This encodes CASSLSGADQNIQYF.

The chain joins TRBV12-3 or TRBV12-4 to TRBJ1-5; tentative D call: TRBD1 (5 bases). The CDR3 consists of 13 residues. Trimming shortened V by 5 bases and J by 6 bases, and 11 bases separated the two germline ends. This chain's CDR3 is CASSRQGTQPQHF. DNA of the CDR3: TGTGCCAGCAGTCGGCAGGGTACTCAGCCCCAGCATTTT.